One sample yielded the 8 T cell receptor beta chains listed below, sequenced in a study of CD8 T cells in Susac syndrome. It was with random hexamers that 0.5 to 1 ug RNA was reverse transcribed. TCRdb passed the immunoSEQ multiplex PCR reads through MiXCR, listing each CDR3 protein once. This table holds 180,000 or so distinct CDR3 sequences, around 94% found once. Sequencing used CD4+ T cells from PBMCs. The receptors derive from a human donor in good health.

The CDR3 sequence: CASSQEKGSRNSPLHF. In DNA form, the CDR3 reads TGTGCCAGCAGCCAAGAGAAGGGTAGTCGTAATTCACCCCTCCACTTT. The chain has TRBV4-2 and TRBJ1-6; D not certain. V dropped 0 bases and J dropped 6 bases, with 12 bases sitting between them. The CDR3 extends over 16 amino acids. Germline V gene data show CDR1 as LGHNA and CDR2 as YNFKEQ.

In DNA form, the CDR3 reads TGTGCCAGCAGTTACTCGAGCGGGGCGAATGAGCAGTTCTTC. Translation: CASSYSSGANEQFF. V usage is TRBV6-2 or TRBV6-3 and J usage is TRBJ2-1, with 7 bases lining up with TRBD2. The germline V gene encodes CDR1 MNHEY and CDR2 SVGEGT. The CDR3 is 14 amino acids. With V trimmed by 0 bases and J by 7 bases, 3 bases remained unmatched.

The chain is built from TRBV20-1 and TRBJ2-3; 8 nucleotides line up with TRBD2. The length of the CDR3 is 15 residues. Germline CDR1 DFQATT, CDR2 SNEGSKA (reference sequence). J gave up 0 bases and V 2 bases, and 4 bases lay outside the gene matches. The CDR3 loop reads CSARPAGASTDTQYF. The DNA for the CDR3 is TGCAGTGCTAGACCAGCGGGGGCGAGCACAGATACGCAGTATTTT.

In regard to this clonotype: At one end the junction does not follow the germline gene, possibly because of a read error. The gene calls are TRBV7-6 and TRBJ2-5; 8 bases fit TRBD1. CDR1 is SGHVS, CDR2 FNYEAQ, per germline. The CDR3 is 12 amino acids. As DNA, the CDR3 is TGTGCCAGCAGCGTAATCCGGGACAGGTGGGACTTC. Amino acids: CASSVIRDRWDF.

The chain carries TRBV20-1 and TRBJ2-2; TRBD2 matches 8 bases. Per the germline V gene, CDR1 is DFQATT and CDR2 is SNEGSKA (reference sequence). V was pared by 3 bases and J by 2 bases, with 5 bases of the junction left unmatched. The CDR3 runs to 15 residues. In nucleotides, the CDR3 is TGCAGTGCTAGTGGTCTAGCGGGCAACACCGGGGAGCTGTTTTTT. It encodes CSASGLAGNTGELFF.

V and J are TRBV15 and TRBJ1-1; possible D gene TRBD1, 5 bases. Trimming shortened V by 5 bases and J by 7 bases, and 11 bases separated the two germline ends. This CDR3 spans 12 amino acids. The germline V gene has CDR1 LNHNV and CDR2 YYDKDF (reference sequence). CDR3 coding DNA: TGTGCCACCAGCTTGCGACAGAGTGAAGCTTTCTTT. This encodes CATSLRQSEAFF.

The chain uses TRBV6-2 or TRBV6-3 and TRBJ1-5; D not resolved. Germline V gene sequence: CDR1 MNHEY, CDR2 SVGEGT. Trimming removed 0 bases from V and 9 bases from J, with 12 bases in between. This CDR3 has 14 amino acids. CDR3 bases: TGTGCCAGCAGTTACTCCCCGAGGCGTTGGCCCCAGCATTTT. Translating gives CASSYSPRRWPQHF.

J is TRBJ1-6 and V is TRBV9; tentatively, D is TRBD1 (5 bases). Germline V gene lookup returns CDR1 SGDLS and CDR2 YYNGEE. The V end lost 0 bases, the J end lost 10 bases, and 11 bases lay between the germline ends. This CDR3 spans 14 amino acids. The CDR3 DNA follows: TGTGCCAGCAGCGTAGATCAGGGCGCATCACCCCTCCACTTT. It encodes CASSVDQGASPLHF.